This T cell receptor beta chain is drawn from a study of cytomegalovirus exposure and HLA in healthy donors. Researchers ran the PCR with 60 Vbeta and 13 Jbeta primers. The repertoire was sequenced with immunoSEQ multiplex PCR; TCRdb's copy has only in-frame clones and lacks some. The data show 120,000 or so clones, roughly three quarters seen once. V gave up 4 bases and J gave up 3 bases, with 19 bases separating them. This CDR3 has 17 amino acids. The germline CDR1 and CDR2 sequences are LNHDA and SQIVND (reference sequence). With regard to this clone: Its cognate antigen is unknown.

Notes on the study in general: In a later analysis, HLA-associated beta chains showed higher expansion and lower generation probabilities than comparable chains. The study put 150 or so TCR beta chains on its list as cytomegalovirus-associated. Accurate predictions that matched the HLA-A and HLA-B alleles of most subjects were reportedly made from TCR beta sequences. Serostatus for CMV was the only available immune exposure information.

The V call is TRBV19, the J call TRBJ2-1; the D gene is possibly TRBD2 (6 bases). Sequencing was done on a sample of PBMCs. The TCR comes from a man aged 25-45 years in good health and CMV-seropositive. Written as DNA, the CDR3 is TGTGCCAGTAGTAAGAGGTCCGGGACCGGGGGCTACAATGAGCAGTTCTTC. Protein sequence: CASSKRSGTGGYNEQFF.